These T cell receptor beta chains were read from a single sample in a study of T cells expressing NK-cell markers. Following a re-call of the 5' RACE reads, TCRdb has one entry per CDR3 protein and lacks DNA. The sample data list 120,000 to 150,000 distinct CDR3 sequences. Specimen: blood T cells: a sorted CD56 or NKG2C T cell subset, CD4+ or CD8+ T cells, or bulk PBMC T cells (not recorded which). The source is a man aged 18-30 years in good health. The CDR3 runs from the conserved cysteine through the conserved F or W.

V	J	CDR3
TRBV15	TRBJ2-7	CATSRRGAEQYF
TRBV28	TRBJ2-5	CASSLEAGAGQETQYF
TRBV29-1	TRBJ1-1	CSVLPRQPEAFF
TRBV20-1	TRBJ2-2	CSASPGGTGELFF
TRBV14	TRBJ2-2	CASSPYAGELFF
TRBV18	TRBJ2-4	CASSPRLAGDGDIQYF
TRBV12-3/TRBV12-4	TRBJ2-5	CASSLRGEGRETQYF
TRBV10-3	TRBJ1-5	CAIRENSNQPQHF
TRBV2	TRBJ2-1	CASKYGGYNEQFF
TRBV29-1	TRBJ2-2	CSAKGSGELFF
TRBV3-1	TRBJ2-1	CASSQTGTGESYNEQFF
TRBV20-1	TRBJ2-2	CSARDFGVSGTGGLNTGELFF
TRBV19	TRBJ2-3	CASRLGGVTNTQYF
TRBV20-1	TRBJ1-1	CSAREWRTEAFF
TRBV11-1	TRBJ1-2	CASSSPEHGEIYGYTF
TRBV24-1	TRBJ2-2	CATSETGGPTGELFF
TRBV6-1	TRBJ2-3	CASSPAQNTDTQYF
TRBV2	TRBJ2-1	CASSSWSNEQFF
TRBV13	TRBJ2-1	CASSPEFSGSVFVGNEQFF
TRBV2	TRBJ2-1	CASSGGTQSIVYNEQFF
TRBV29-1	TRBJ2-2	CSVEEDPNTGELFF
TRBV20-1	TRBJ2-7	CSAQTEYRETYEQYF
TRBV30	TRBJ1-2	CASPGQGNYGYTF
TRBV30	TRBJ2-7	CAWSRLNAYEQYF
TRBV7-9	TRBJ2-5	CASSPTHQETQYF
TRBV28	TRBJ2-7	CASSFSPDSSYEQYF
TRBV23-1	TRBJ2-6	CAYRDRGRVSGANVLTF
TRBV24-1	TRBJ2-2	CATSDSAGEYTGELFF
TRBV28	TRBJ2-7	CASSPDRYSYEQYF
TRBV20-1	TRBJ2-2	CSARDFSGSENTGELFF
TRBV14	TRBJ2-5	CASSQTGAGETQYF
TRBV2	TRBJ2-7	CASSELWGNEQYF
TRBV6-1	TRBJ2-7	CASSPAGTGAYEQYF
TRBV30	TRBJ1-2	CAWSATLLYGYTF
TRBV5-1	TRBJ2-3	CASISTGGTDTQYF
TRBV5-1	TRBJ2-5	CASSPGLAEGNQETQYF
TRBV19	TRBJ2-1	CASSILGGSSSYNEQFF
TRBV30	TRBJ2-7	CAWSVLNYEQYF
TRBV11-2	TRBJ2-7	CASSVAPGPLYEQYF
TRBV19	TRBJ1-3	CASTGLRSSGNTIYF
TRBV7-9	TRBJ2-1	CASSLGGQGRYNEQFF
TRBV7-9	TRBJ1-2	CASEPGRVYGYTF
TRBV6-1	TRBJ2-2	CASTGQANTGELFF
TRBV5-1	TRBJ2-7	CASSFTRGTYEQYF
TRBV3-1	TRBJ2-5	CASSQEQGQNQETQYF
TRBV5-1	TRBJ1-3	CASSLGGAERYSGNTIYF
TRBV6-1	TRBJ2-5	CASSENEGWETQYF
TRBV4-3	TRBJ2-1	CASSQESAGGRHEQFF
TRBV7-9	TRBJ1-2	CASSDTLNRGLYGYTF
TRBV19	TRBJ1-1	CASSMEVVRAEAFF
TRBV28	TRBJ2-7	CASSSTTSGTYEQYF
TRBV12-3/TRBV12-4	TRBJ2-2	CASSLRFRFEENTGELFF
TRBV20-1	TRBJ2-3	CSAREQADSTDTQYF
TRBV6-5	TRBJ1-1	CASTGVDTEAFF
TRBV11-2	TRBJ2-3	CASSPMWREVARDQYF